The present TCR beta chain was sequenced within a study of shared clonotypes between healthy human individuals (TCRdb year 2020). For context, the study as a whole: The cohort included a few men and a couple of women between 18 and 49 years of age. For each donor, three plates each were used for CD4 naive and CD4 memory, two plates were used for CD8 naive, and one plate was used for CD8 memory. The study deeply sequenced blood TCR repertoires of several healthy adults to estimate repertoire size and the extent of clonotype sharing between individuals. Each donor's leukapheresis produced roughly between roughly 0.9 and 8.9 billion PBMCs. Libraries were prepared and TCR repertoires were sequenced by different laboratories using diverse techniques, in order to increase sequencing depth and limit assay-specific biases. Summary of the overall study and its limitations: Sampling was restricted to blood, and TCR repertoires in tissue are likely to differ from TCR repertoires in blood. Because the study included only a small number of donors, the genetic and exposure-history diversity represented was limited. Pairwise subsampling indicated that sequencing depth was expected to affect the degree of clonotype sharing among donors. Incomplete sequencing was indicated by rarefaction of sorted-subset datasets, despite the large sequencing depth. Naive subsets generally had larger estimated clonotype richness than memory subsets did. Compared with non-shared clonotypes, the clonotypes found in all four sorted-subset donors had higher generation probabilities. Across a few donors, 5% to 6% of naive CD4, 3% to 4% of naive CD8, roughly 2.3% of memory CD4, and roughly 0.4% of memory CD8 clonotypes were shared.

In the case of this clone: What this receptor recognizes is not known. Base qualities are not provided; no much larger clone lies one nucleotide away.

Donors were healthy HIV-negative adults with no recently reported acute infections or vaccinations. Every donor was a Caucasian adult residing in Nashville, Tennessee, USA. CD4+ T cells were enriched through magnetic negative selection, after which naive cells were positively selected on CD45RA and the remaining negative fraction served as the memory subset. After blood collection by leukapheresis, PBMCs were isolated using Ficoll-Histopaque density gradient centrifugation and then cryopreserved in the vapor phase of liquid nitrogen. Purity and quantity of every magnetically sorted T cell population were checked by analytical flow cytometry. Each sorted fraction had its genomic DNA isolated and then quantified by UV absorbance on a Nanodrop 2000c. Using the deep immunoSEQ assay, multiplex PCR amplified TCR CDR3 regions from genomic DNA. Extracted genomic DNA from each cell subset was distributed evenly across all wells of several immunoSEQ 96-well plates, and each plate was treated as a replicate. For sorted subsets, each replicate PCR was loaded with 150 to 250 ng genomic DNA, equivalent to 30,000 or so T cell genomes. Purified libraries were measured with a Qubit 3.0 fluorometer, size-checked on a Bioanalyzer 2100, and measured again with the KAPA Library Quantification kit. Every immunoSEQ 96-well plate was sequenced on a dedicated single-read 150-cycle Illumina NextSeq 550 flow cell. The source study handled its data this way. Because the immunoSEQ output held only junctional sequences and lacked quality scores, the filtering could not match the filtering applied to full-length reads. To assign V/J genes and CDR3, sequences were annotated against IMGT germline references using PyIR, a Python wrapper for IgBLAST v1.9. Reads were filtered out if the reads had weak V/J assignments (E-value above 1e-6), no CDR3, stop codons, out-of-frame junctions, or ambiguous translated residues. V3J clonotypes were defined as sequences sharing an identical inferred V gene, J gene, and CDR3 amino acid sequence. Percentage overlap between repertoires was computed as shared unique clonotypes divided by the size of the smaller repertoire. Three approaches were used to assess repertoire richness: RTK rarefaction, the Chao1 estimator, and Recon v2.1 estimates of unobserved clonotypes. Generation probabilities were computed with OLGA for all TCRbeta clonotypes obtained by the gDNA method from a handful of donors. TCRdb took over this immuneACCESS table, retaining in-frame rearrangements with V and J assigned. Such tables are incomplete; in checked studies, under half of the missing clones stem from an unresolved V gene, and the remainder is unexplained. That table supplies the V and J calls and clone size; D and trimming were determined from the DNA. The sample table records approximately 640,000 clones; about two thirds of these occur just once. The ten most abundant clones make up approximately 2% of the sample.

Sequencing was done on a sample of memory CD4+ T cells sorted from blood. According to the study, the label for this sample's cell subset or site signals: CD45RA-negative fraction. The TCR comes from a woman in her twenties or thirties in good health.

At the DNA level, the sequence is TGTGCCAGCAGCCTCCGGAGGAGCTCCTACAATGAGCAGTTCTTC. Protein translation: CASSLRRSSYNEQFF. The V and J segments used are TRBV27 and TRBJ2-1; a tentative D match to TRBD2 spans 5 bases. V was cut back by 6 bases and J by 0 bases, leaving a gap of 12 bases between them. CDR1 MNHEY and CDR2 SMNVEV are derived from the germline V gene (reference sequence). CDR3 length: 15 amino acids, cysteine to phenylalanine. Only CDR3 DNA remains: 45 bases, in frame from the first base.